Listed below are T cell receptor beta chains from one sample, sequenced in a study of cytomegalovirus exposure and HLA in healthy donors. Assay used: immunoSEQ multiplex PCR; TCRdb lists only in-frame clones, some missing. The sample has around 60,000 clones; 92% are singletons. Sequencing input: PBMCs. Source of these receptors: a woman under 30 in good health and CMV-seronegative. CDR3s include the opening cysteine and the closing phenylalanine or tryptophan. Fields, in order: V gene, D gene, clone size, J gene, CDR3 protein, CDR3 DNA. A D gene is named only where the DNA matches it firmly. Where a row states a size, it is once, few, many or the class of an expanded clone; other rows omit it.

TRBV7-8	TRBD1	.	TRBJ2-2	CASSSRTGRTTGELFF	TGTGCCAGCAGCTCCCGGACAGGGCGGACCACCGGGGAGCTGTTTTTT
TRBV7-8	.	.	TRBJ1-3	CASSLERSSGNTIYF	TGTGCCAGCAGCTTAGAACGGTCCTCTGGAAACACCATATATTTT
TRBV6-5	.	.	TRBJ2-2	CASRRDWNTGELFF	TGTGCCAGCAGGCGGGACTGGAACACCGGGGAGCTGTTTTTT
TRBV2	TRBD1	.	TRBJ2-7	CASSGGQATYEQYF	TGTGCCAGCAGCGGGGGACAGGCTACCTACGAGCAGTACTTC
TRBV10-2	.	.	TRBJ2-7	CAAGARLLGYEQYF	TGCGCGGCGGGGGCCAGATTGTTAGGTTACGAGCAGTACTTC
TRBV29-1	TRBD1	.	TRBJ2-7	CSVAGTGISYEQYF	TGCAGCGTTGCCGGGACAGGGATTTCCTACGAGCAGTACTTC
TRBV7-3	.	.	TRBJ2-1	CASSLPGLDEQFF	TGTGCCAGCAGCTTACCGGGTTTGGATGAGCAGTTCTTC
TRBV9	.	.	TRBJ2-7	CASSAGGEQYF	TGTGCCAGCAGCGCCGGAGGGGAGCAGTACTTC
TRBV7-9	TRBD1	.	TRBJ2-1	CASSLGDSGFF	TGTGCCAGCAGCTTAGGGGACAGTGGATTCTTC
TRBV27	.	.	TRBJ2-5	CASRPLGGETQYF	TGTGCCAGCAGACCACTAGGGGGTGAGACCCAGTACTTC
TRBV7-8	.	.	TRBJ2-1	CASSPAAWRVEQFF	TGTGCCAGCAGCCCCGCTGCGTGGAGGGTTGAGCAGTTCTTC
TRBV4-1	TRBD2	.	TRBJ2-3	CASSALAGVDTQYF	TGCGCCAGCAGCGCACTAGCGGGAGTTGATACGCAGTATTTT
TRBV23-1	.	once	TRBJ2-3	CASRSLRGTAF	TGCGCCAGCAGGAGCCTTAGAGGGACTGCTTTT
TRBV27	.	.	TRBJ2-7	CASSLWDGRYEQYF	TGTGCCAGCAGTTTATGGGACGGGAGATACGAGCAGTACTTC
TRBV5-4	.	.	TRBJ2-3	CASSLGIATDTQYF	TGTGCCAGCAGCTTGGGGATAGCCACAGATACGCAGTATTTT
TRBV5-1	TRBD1	.	TRBJ1-6	CASSLEERDRGSPLHF	TGCGCCAGCAGCTTGGAGGAGAGGGACAGGGGATCACCCCTCCACTTT
TRBV20-1	.	.	TRBJ1-6	CSAETGAKLHF	TGCAGTGCAGAGACAGGAGCCAAACTCCACTTT
TRBV6-7	.	.	TRBJ1-3	CASRGLSSGNTIYF	TGTGCCAGCAGGGGGCTCAGCTCTGGAAACACCATATATTTT
TRBV7-9	.	.	TRBJ2-1	CASSLVDPGEWDEQFF	TGTGCCAGCAGCTTAGTGGATCCGGGGGAGTGGGATGAGCAGTTCTTC
TRBV28	.	.	TRBJ2-7	CASSLYSYEQYF	TGTGCCAGCAGTTTATACAGTTACGAGCAGTACTTC
TRBV2	.	.	TRBJ1-1	CASSTGKMTEAFF	TGTGCCAGCAGCACAGGGAAAATGACTGAAGCTTTCTTT
TRBV10-3	.	.	TRBJ1-2	CAIKTGSGGYTF	TGTGCCATCAAAACGGGATCTGGGGGCTACACCTTC
TRBV7-6	.	.	TRBJ2-6	CASSLSPRGAGANVLTF	TGTGCCAGCAGCTTATCCCCCAGGGGCGCTGGGGCCAACGTCCTGACTTTC
TRBV9	TRBD1	once	TRBJ1-3	CASSVGNRGRSGNTIYF	TGTGCCAGCAGCGTAGGAAACAGGGGGCGGTCTGGAAACACCATATATTTT